Listed here are 8 T cell receptor beta chains from one sample, sequenced in a study of blood T cell repertoires in COVID-19. Generated by immunoSEQ multiplex PCR, the TCRdb table keeps only in-frame clones and is missing some. Counted here are 250,000 to 400,000 clones, roughly nine tenths occurring once; the ten biggest clones make up around 2.5%. Sequenced input: PBMCs or T cells enriched from blood (not recorded which). The receptors were sampled from a man in his fifties or sixties who had recovered from COVID-19.

The gene calls are TRBV11-2 and TRBJ2-7, with 7 bases fitting TRBD1. Germline V gene sequence: CDR1 SGHAT, CDR2 FQNNGV. The V gene end was trimmed by 2 bases and the J gene end by 6 bases; junction bases not matched to a gene: 19. The CDR3 has 18 residues. The CDR3 spells CASSLRARGKRGPPEQYF. The CDR3, as DNA: TGTGCCAGCAGCTTACGCGCCAGGGGGAAGAGGGGGCCACCCGAGCAGTACTTC.

The V call is TRBV6-5, the J call TRBJ2-7; D may be TRBD2 (5 bases). Germline CDR1 MNHEY, CDR2 SVGAGI. Trimming pared 0 bases from V and 2 bases from J, leaving 14 bases between. CDR3 length equals 16 residues. In DNA, the CDR3 is TGTGCCAGCAGTTACTCGTTCCGGGATCGCGCCTACGAGCAGTACTTC. It translates to CASSYSFRDRAYEQYF.

The V gene is TRBV29-1, the J gene TRBJ1-1; D not certain. V dropped 5 bases and J dropped 1 base, with 14 bases sitting between them. The length of the CDR3 is 14 residues. CDR1 SQVTM and CDR2 ANQGSEA come from the germline V gene. The CDR3 reads CSVSGSESNTEAFF. In DNA, the CDR3 is TGCAGCGTTAGCGGGTCAGAATCGAACACTGAAGCTTTCTTT.

V and J are TRBV5-1 and TRBJ1-3; 9 nucleotides agree with TRBD1. The V segment lost 4 bases and the J segment 3 bases; nucleotides outside the gene matches: 5. The germline CDR1 and CDR2 sequences are SGHRS and YFSETQ. CDR3 length equals 15 residues. CDR3 DNA: TGCGCCAGCAGCCCTGACAGGGGGAGTGGAAACACCATATATTTT. Translation gives CASSPDRGSGNTIYF.

This clone turned up a few times. This chain joins TRBV7-6 and TRBJ2-1; 10 nucleotides align to TRBD2. V lost 3 bases and J lost 5; bases outside the gene matches: 7. Germline-derived CDR1 and CDR2 are SGHVS and FNYEAQ. This CDR3 has 16 residues. This CDR3 is CASSFLAGGPNNEQFF. As DNA, the CDR3 is TGTGCCAGCAGCTTCTTAGCGGGAGGACCAAACAATGAGCAGTTCTTC.

This rearrangement joins TRBV7-2 to TRBJ2-6; D unclear. V lost 5 bases and J 1 base, leaving 12 bases between the germline ends. Germline CDR1 is SGHTA and CDR2 is FQGNSA. The CDR3 is made up of 16 amino acids. The CDR3 here is CASSLQSGSGANVLTF. In nucleotides, the CDR3 is TGTGCCAGCAGCCTCCAGTCAGGTTCTGGGGCCAACGTCCTGACTTTC.

This clone was seen once. The V and J genes are TRBV5-1 and TRBJ2-7; 7 positions agree with TRBD2. This CDR3 is built from 16 residues. CDR1 and CDR2 from the germline V gene are SGHRS and YFSETQ. J lost 0 bases, V lost 4 bases, and 10 bases had no gene match. The CDR3 spells CASSRDPGGNSYEQYF. The CDR3 coding sequence is TGCGCCAGCAGCCGGGACCCGGGGGGAAACTCCTACGAGCAGTACTTC.

The chain joins TRBV12-3 or TRBV12-4 to TRBJ2-1; no firm D call. The CDR3 is 12 residues long. V gave up 1 base and J gave up 9 bases, with 7 bases separating them. CDR3: CASSLGGGEQFF. The CDR3 nucleotides read TGTGCCAGCAGTTTAGGTGGCGGTGAGCAGTTCTTC.